The text below deals with one T cell receptor (beta chain). No antigen is known for it. The source of the sample is a study of CD8 T cells in ankylosing spondylitis. Findings and caveats of the study: A TCR beta motif of fewer than ten highly homologous variants seemed to mark ankylosing spondylitis blood. Within peripheral blood, clones linked to disease were CD8+ and relatively rare.

TCRdb fed the 5' RACE reads into MiXCR, producing one record per CDR3 protein. The sample records a few hundred thousand distinct CDR3 sequences, about 22% being singletons. Germline V gene sequence: CDR1 SNHLY, CDR2 FYNNEI. V lost 2 bases and J lost 6, with 14 bases in between. There are 15 residues in the CDR3. The chain uses TRBV2 and TRBJ1-5; no firm D call. The sequenced material came from blood, either unsorted or a sorted T cell fraction (not recorded which). This TCR derives from a male donor with ankylosing spondylitis. In nucleotides, the CDR3 is TGTGCCAGCAGTGAACGGCCAGAGCTGAGTCAGCCCCAGCATTTT. Encoded protein: CASSERPELSQPQHF. Supplemented by reference TRBV2 and TRBJ1-5, the full variable domain reads EPEVTQTPSHQVTQMGQEVILRCVPISNHLYFYWYRQILGQKVEFLVSFYNNEISEKSEIFDDQFSVERPDGSNFTLKIRSTKLEDSAMYFCASSERPELSQPQHFGDGTRLSIL.